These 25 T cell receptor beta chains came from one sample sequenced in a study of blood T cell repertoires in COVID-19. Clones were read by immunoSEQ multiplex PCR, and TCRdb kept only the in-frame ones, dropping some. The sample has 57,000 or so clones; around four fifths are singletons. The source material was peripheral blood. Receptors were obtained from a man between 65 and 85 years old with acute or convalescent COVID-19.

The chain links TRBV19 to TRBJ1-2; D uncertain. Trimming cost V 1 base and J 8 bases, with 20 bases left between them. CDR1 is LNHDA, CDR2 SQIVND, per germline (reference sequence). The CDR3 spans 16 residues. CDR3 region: CASSIAGWRQRRGYTF. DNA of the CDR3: TGTGCCAGTAGTATAGCCGGTTGGCGCCAGCGACGGGGCTACACCTTC.

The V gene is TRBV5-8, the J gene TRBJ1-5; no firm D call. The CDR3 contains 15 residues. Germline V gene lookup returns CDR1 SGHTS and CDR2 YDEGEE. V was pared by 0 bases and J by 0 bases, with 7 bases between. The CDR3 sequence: CASSLGPYSNQPQHF. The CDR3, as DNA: TGTGCCAGCAGCTTGGGTCCTTATAGCAATCAGCCCCAGCATTTT.

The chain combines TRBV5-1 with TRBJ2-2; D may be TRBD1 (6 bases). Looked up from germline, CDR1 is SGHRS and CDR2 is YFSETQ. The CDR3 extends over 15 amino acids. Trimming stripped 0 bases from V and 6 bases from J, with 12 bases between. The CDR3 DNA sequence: TGCGCCAGCAGCTTGGACAGGGTGGACCCCGGGGAGCTGTTTTTT. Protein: CASSLDRVDPGELFF. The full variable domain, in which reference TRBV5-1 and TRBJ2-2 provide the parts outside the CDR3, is KAGVTQTPRYLIKTRGQQVTLSCSPISGHRSVSWYQQTPGQGLQFLFEYFSETQRNKGNFPGRFSGRQFSNSRSEMNVSTLELGDSALYLCASSLDRVDPGELFFGEGSRLTVL.

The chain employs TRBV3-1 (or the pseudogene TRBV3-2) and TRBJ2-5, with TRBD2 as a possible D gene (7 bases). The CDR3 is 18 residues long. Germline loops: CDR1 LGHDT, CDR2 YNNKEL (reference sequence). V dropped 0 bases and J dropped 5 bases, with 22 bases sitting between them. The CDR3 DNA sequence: TGTGCCAGCAGCCAAGAAATGATCTGGGCGGGGGCTCGGGAGACCCAGTACTTC. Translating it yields CASSQEMIWAGARETQYF.

The CDR3 nucleotides are TGTGCCAGCAGCTTGGGACACCGAGCCTACGAGCAGTACTTC. Its translation: CASSLGHRAYEQYF. The rearrangement uses TRBV7-9 and TRBJ2-7; TRBD1 might be the D (6 bases). CDR1 SEHNR and CDR2 FQNEAQ come from the germline V gene (reference sequence). CDR3 length equals 14 residues. The germline V and J ends were trimmed by 3 bases and 2 bases, with 11 bases remaining between them.

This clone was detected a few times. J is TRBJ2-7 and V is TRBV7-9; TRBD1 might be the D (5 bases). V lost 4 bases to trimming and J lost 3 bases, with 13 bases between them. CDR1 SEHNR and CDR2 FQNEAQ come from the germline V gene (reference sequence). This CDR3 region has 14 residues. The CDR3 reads CASSSQTGGYEQYF. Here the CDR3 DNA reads TGTGCCAGCAGCTCCCAAACAGGCGGCTACGAGCAGTACTTC. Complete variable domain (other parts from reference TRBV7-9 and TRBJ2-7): DTGVSQNPRHKITKRGQNVTFRCDPISEHNRLYWYRQTLGQGPEFLTYFQNEAQLEKSRLLSDRFSAERPKGSFSTLEIQRTEQGDSAMYLCASSSQTGGYEQYFGPGTRLTVT.

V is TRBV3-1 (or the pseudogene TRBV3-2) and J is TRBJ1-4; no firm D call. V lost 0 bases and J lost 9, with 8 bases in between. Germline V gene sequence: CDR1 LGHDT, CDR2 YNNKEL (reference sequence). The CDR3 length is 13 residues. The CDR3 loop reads CASSQDLNKKLFF. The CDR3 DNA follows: TGTGCCAGCAGCCAAGATTTGAACAAAAAACTGTTTTTT.

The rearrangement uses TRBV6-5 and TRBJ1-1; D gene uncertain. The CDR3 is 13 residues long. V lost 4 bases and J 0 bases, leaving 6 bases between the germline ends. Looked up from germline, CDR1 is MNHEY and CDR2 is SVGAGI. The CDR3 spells CASSFTLNTEAFF. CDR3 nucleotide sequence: TGTGCCAGCAGTTTCACACTGAACACTGAAGCTTTCTTT.

CDR3 residues: CASSDNPGNTGELFF. CDR3 DNA: TGTGCCAGCAGTGATAACCCGGGTAACACCGGGGAGCTGTTTTTT. The chain employs TRBV6-1 and TRBJ2-2, with no clear D. Per germline, CDR1 MNHNS and CDR2 SASEGT. This CDR3 spans 15 amino acids. V lost 3 bases to trimming and J lost 2 bases, with 10 bases between them.

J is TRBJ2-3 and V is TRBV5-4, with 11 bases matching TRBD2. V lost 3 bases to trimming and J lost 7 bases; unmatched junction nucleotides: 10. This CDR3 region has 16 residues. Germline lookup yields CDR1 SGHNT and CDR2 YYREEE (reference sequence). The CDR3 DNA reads TGTGCCAGCAGCTCTATAGCGGGGGGGCTGAGAAATACGCAGTATTTT. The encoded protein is CASSSIAGGLRNTQYF.

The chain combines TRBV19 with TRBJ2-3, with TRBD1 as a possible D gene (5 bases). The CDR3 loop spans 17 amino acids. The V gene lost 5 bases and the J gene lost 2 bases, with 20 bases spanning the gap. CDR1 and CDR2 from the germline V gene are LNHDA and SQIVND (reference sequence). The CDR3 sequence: CASSPSQRQSPTDTQYF. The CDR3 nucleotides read TGTGCCAGTAGTCCGAGCCAGAGACAGTCTCCCACAGATACGCAGTATTTT.

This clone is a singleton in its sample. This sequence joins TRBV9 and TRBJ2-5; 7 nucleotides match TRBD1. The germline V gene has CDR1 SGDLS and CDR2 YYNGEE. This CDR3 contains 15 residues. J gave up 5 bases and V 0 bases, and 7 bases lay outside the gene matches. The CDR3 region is CASSVAVTGMETQYF. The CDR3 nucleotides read TGTGCCAGCAGCGTAGCGGTGACAGGGATGGAGACCCAGTACTTC.

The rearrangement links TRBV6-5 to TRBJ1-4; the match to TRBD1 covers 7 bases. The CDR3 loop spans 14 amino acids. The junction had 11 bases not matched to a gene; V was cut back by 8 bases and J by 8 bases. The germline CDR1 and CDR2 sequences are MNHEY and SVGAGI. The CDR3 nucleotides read TGTGCCAGCGTCACAGGGGATGACGTCGAAAAACTGTTTTTT. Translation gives CASVTGDDVEKLFF.

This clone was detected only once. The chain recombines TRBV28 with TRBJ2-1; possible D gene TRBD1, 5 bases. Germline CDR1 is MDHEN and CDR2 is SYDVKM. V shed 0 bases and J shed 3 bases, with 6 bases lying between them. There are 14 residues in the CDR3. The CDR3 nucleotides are TGTGCCAGCAGTTTATGGACAGACTACAATGAGCAGTTCTTC. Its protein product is CASSLWTDYNEQFF.

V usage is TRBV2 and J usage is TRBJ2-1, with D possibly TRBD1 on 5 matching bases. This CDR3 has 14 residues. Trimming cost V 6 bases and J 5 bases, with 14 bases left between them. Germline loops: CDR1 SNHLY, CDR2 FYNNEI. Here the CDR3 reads CASSFSTVDNEQFF. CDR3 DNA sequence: TGTGCCAGCAGCTTCTCGACAGTAGACAATGAGCAGTTCTTC.

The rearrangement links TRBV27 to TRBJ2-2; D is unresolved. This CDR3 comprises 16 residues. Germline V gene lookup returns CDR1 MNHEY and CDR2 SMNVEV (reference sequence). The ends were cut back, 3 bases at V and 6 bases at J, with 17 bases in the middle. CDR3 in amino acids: CASSFPHKGRAGELFF. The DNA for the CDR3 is TGTGCCAGCAGTTTTCCACACAAAGGTCGGGCCGGGGAGCTGTTTTTT.

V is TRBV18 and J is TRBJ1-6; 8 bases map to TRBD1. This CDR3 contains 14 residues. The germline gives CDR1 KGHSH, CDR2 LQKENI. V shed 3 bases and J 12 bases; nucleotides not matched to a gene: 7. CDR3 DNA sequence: TGTGCCAGCTCACCGACAGGGGCGATGGAACCCCTCCACTTT. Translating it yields CASSPTGAMEPLHF.

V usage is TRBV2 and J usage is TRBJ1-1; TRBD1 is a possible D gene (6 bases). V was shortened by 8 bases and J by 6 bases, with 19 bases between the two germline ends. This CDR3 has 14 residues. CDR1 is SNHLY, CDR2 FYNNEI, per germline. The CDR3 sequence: CASRLTGLDAEAFF. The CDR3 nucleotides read TGTGCCAGCCGCCTAACAGGGTTGGACGCTGAAGCTTTCTTT.

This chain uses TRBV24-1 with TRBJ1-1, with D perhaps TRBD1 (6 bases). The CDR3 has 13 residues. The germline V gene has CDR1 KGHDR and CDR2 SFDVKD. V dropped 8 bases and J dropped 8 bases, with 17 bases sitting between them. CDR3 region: CATTHGGAGEAFF. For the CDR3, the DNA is TGTGCCACCACCCATGGGGGCGCAGGAGAAGCTTTCTTT.

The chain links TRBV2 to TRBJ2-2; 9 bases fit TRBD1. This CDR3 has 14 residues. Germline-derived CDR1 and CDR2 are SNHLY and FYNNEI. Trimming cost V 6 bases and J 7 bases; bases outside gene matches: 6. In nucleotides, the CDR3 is TGTGCCAGCAGAGGGACAGGGTCGGTCGGGGAGCTGTTTTTT. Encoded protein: CASRGTGSVGELFF.

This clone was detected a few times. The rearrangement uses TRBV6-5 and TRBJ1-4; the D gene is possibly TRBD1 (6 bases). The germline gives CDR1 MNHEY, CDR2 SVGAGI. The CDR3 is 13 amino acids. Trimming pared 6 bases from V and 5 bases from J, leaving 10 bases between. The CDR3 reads CASSDRPNEKLFF. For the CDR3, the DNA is TGTGCCAGCAGCGACAGGCCCAATGAAAAACTGTTTTTT.

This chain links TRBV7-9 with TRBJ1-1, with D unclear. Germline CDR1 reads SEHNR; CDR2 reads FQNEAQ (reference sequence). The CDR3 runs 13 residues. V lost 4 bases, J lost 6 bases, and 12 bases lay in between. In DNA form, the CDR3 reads TGTGCCAGCAGCTACGCCGGTATACCTGAAGCTTTCTTT. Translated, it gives CASSYAGIPEAFF.

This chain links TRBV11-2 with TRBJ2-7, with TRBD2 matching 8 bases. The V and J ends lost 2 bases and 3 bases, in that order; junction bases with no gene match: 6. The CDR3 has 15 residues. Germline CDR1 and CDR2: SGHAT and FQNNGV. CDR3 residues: CASSLRGLAGYEQYF. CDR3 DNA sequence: TGTGCCAGCAGCTTAAGGGGTCTAGCGGGCTACGAGCAGTACTTC.

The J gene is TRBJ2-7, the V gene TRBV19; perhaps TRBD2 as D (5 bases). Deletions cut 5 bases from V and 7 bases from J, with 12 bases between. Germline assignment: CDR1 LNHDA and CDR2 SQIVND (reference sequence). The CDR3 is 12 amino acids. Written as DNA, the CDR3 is TGTGCCAGTAGTCTTGGACTGGGGGAGCAGTACTTC. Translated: CASSLGLGEQYF. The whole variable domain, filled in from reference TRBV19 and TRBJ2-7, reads DGGITQSPKYLFRKEGQNVTLSCEQNLNHDAMYWYRQDPGQGLRLIYYSQIVNDFQKGDIAEGYSVSREKKESFPLTVTSAQKNPTAFYLCASSLGLGEQYFGPGTRLTVT.

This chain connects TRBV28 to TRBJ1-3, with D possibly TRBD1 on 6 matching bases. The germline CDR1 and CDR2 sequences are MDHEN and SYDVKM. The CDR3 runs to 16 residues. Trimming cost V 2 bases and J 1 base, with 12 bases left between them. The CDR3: CASSLQGMSSGNTIYF. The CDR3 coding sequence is TGTGCCAGCAGTTTACAGGGGATGTCATCTGGAAACACCATATATTTT.